This record covers a single T cell receptor (beta chain). This CDR3 contains 14 residues. V lost 3 bases, J lost 5 bases, and 1 base stayed unmatched. Germline V lookup: CDR1 LGHNA, CDR2 YNFKEQ. This sample is drawn from a study of follicular helper T cells after annual influenza vaccination. Produced via immunoSEQ multiplex PCR; TCRdb's table is partial and in-frame only. The sample has about 9,800 clones, around four fifths seen once; the top ten hold around 0.31%. Sample time point: 2014-2015 season, 7 days after vaccination. The sample here was CXCR5- memory CD4+ T cells sorted from blood, taken 7 days after influenza vaccination. This receptor was identified in an adult who received the influenza vaccine. The chain uses TRBV4-2 and TRBJ2-1; 10 bases fit TRBD2. DNA of the CDR3: TGTGCCAGCAGCCAGAGCGGGGGGGACAATGAGCAGTTCTTC. Amino acid sequence: CASSQSGGDNEQFF.